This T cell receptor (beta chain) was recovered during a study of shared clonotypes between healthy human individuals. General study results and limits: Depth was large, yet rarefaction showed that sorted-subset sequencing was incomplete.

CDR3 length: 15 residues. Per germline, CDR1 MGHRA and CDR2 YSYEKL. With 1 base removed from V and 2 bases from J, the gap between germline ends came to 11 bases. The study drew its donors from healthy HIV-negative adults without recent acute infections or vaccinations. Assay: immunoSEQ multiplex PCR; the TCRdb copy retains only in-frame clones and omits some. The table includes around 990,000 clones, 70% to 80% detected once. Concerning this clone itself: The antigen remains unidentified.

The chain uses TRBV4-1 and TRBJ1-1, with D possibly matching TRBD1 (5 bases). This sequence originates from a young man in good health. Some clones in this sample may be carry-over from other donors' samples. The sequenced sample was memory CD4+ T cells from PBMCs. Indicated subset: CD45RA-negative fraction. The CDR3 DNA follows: TGCGCCAGCAGCCAAGTTGACAGAACAAACACTGAAGCTTTCTTT. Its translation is CASSQVDRTNTEAFF.